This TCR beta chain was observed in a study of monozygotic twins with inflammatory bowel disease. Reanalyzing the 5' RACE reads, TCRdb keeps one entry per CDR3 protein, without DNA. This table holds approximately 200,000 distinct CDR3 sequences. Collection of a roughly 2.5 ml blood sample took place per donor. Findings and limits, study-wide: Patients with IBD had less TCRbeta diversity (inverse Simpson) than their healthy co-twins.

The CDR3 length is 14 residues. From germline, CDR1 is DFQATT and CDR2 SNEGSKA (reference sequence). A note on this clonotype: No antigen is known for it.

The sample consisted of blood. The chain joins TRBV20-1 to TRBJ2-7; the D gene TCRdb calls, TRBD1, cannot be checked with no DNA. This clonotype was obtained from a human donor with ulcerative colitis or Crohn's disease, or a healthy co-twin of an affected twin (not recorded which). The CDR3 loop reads CSAKRQGSSYEQYF.